This TCR beta chain is drawn from a study of CD8 T cells in ankylosing spondylitis (dated by TCRdb to the late 2010s). Turning to the overall study: To find TCR variants linked to disease, the study profiled T cell receptor beta repertoires in ankylosing spondylitis patients and healthy donors. The whole study cohort included about a hundred healthy donors and roughly 24 ankylosing spondylitis patients. Peripheral blood samples were taken, and synovial fluid was additionally collected from ankylosing spondylitis patients.

This clonotype was recorded a few times. Its antigen remains unidentified. Per-base quality was not reported, and no clone a single base away is much larger than it. Sequenced using an Illumina HiSeq 2500. Quantitative 5'-RACE with molecular barcodes was the method used to prepare the TCR beta libraries. In the authors' own workflow: A new computational method, built on a probabilistic model of VDJ rearrangement, was used to identify disease-linked TCR variants. Using fastp trimming at Q25 and MiXCR clonotype assembly, TCRdb reanalyzed the public sequencing data and kept in-frame beta chains. Rows with one shared CDR3 protein collapse into an entry with the most common genes and DNA. The V and J calls here are based on TCRdb, not the publication. For this sample there are some 840,000 distinct CDR3 sequences; approximately 12% appear just once. The ten largest account for under 0.6% of the sample. CDR1 GTSNPN and CDR2 SVGIG were looked up in the germline V gene (reference sequence). V is shortened by 3 bases, J by 1 base, and the region joining them spans 16 bases. Spanning cysteine to phenylalanine, the CDR3 consists of 16 amino acids. The read is trimmed to its CDR3 DNA, 48 bases read in frame from base 1.

Overall study results and their limits: The disease-linked clones were reported to be significantly enriched in matched synovial fluid samples from ankylosing spondylitis patients. The disease-linked clones had a CD8+ phenotype and were found at relatively low frequencies in peripheral blood. Some of the motif variants had been reported before in the synovial fluid and blood of reactive arthritis patients, a finding that suggests common disease-initiation mechanisms. Blood from ankylosing spondylitis patients appeared to be characterized by a TCR beta motif made up of under 10 highly homologous amino acid variants.

The chain is encoded by TRBV30 joined to TRBJ2-1; a tentative D match to TRBD2 spans 6 bases. The source material was blood, either unsorted or a sorted T cell fraction (not recorded which). The source is a male donor with ankylosing spondylitis. The CDR3 region has the sequence CAWRQGAGGSYNEQFF. In nucleotide form, the sequence is TGTGCCTGGAGGCAAGGAGCTGGGGGGTCCTACAATGAGCAGTTCTTC.